The clone carrying this T cell receptor (beta chain) was observed at least ten times. Its antigen is as yet unknown. The read terminates 3 residues before the CDR3 end, so the remaining end is supplied by the germline J gene. CVID meant reduced serum IgG, IgA and/or IgM plus specific antibody deficiency. Germline-derived CDR1 and CDR2 are SGHDN and FVKESK. This CDR3 region has 18 residues. The V and J ends lost 0 bases and 0 bases, in that order; junction bases with no gene match: 9. This entry belongs to a study of T cell clonality in common variable immunodeficiency. Study-wide points: Fewer TCRbeta clones were shared among CVID subjects than controls. Common variable immunodeficiency TCR beta sequences reportedly had fewer deletions and N-nucleotide insertions.

Assay used: immunoSEQ multiplex PCR; TCRdb lists only in-frame clones, some missing. This set yields more than 20,000 clones and no singletons; the top ten hold 2% to 2.5%. The chain employs TRBV14 and TRBJ2-7; 9 bases align to TRBD1. The sample taken for sequencing was peripheral blood mononuclear cells. The TCR comes from a human donor with common variable immunodeficiency. The CDR3 here is CASSQDRGKQGASYEQYF. CDR3 DNA (partial): TGTGCCAGCAGCCAAGATCGAGGGAAACAGGGGGCCTCCTACGAG.